This TCR beta chain was captured by sequencing in a study of memory CD4+ T cells and cytomegalovirus serostatus. Across the study: Of the healthy Belgian adults, under 10 were CMV seropositive and more than 20 seronegative.

Study results and limitations: About 40% of the roughly 160 known CMV-associated TCRbeta sequences appeared in CD4+ memory.

The sort gate was single viable CD3+CD4+CD8-CD45RO+ cells for memory CD4+ T cells. Positive selection with CD4 microbeads enriched total CD4+ T cells. The protocol was immunoSEQ multiplex PCR, while the TCRdb copy is restricted to in-frame clones and leaves out a portion. The table lists roughly 48,000 clones, 83% of them singletons, with roughly 2% in the top ten. The V gene's germline CDR1 is SEHNR and CDR2 FQNEAQ (reference sequence). Trimming took 5 bases from V and 3 from J, leaving 7 bases between them. The CDR3 runs 13 residues. Points on this clone: Its antigen is as yet unknown.

The rearrangement joins TRBV7-9 to TRBJ2-2; D not certain. This sequence originates from an adult in good health and CMV-seropositive. The sample consisted of memory CD4+ T cells from blood. CDR3 protein: CASSPVYTGELFF. Here the CDR3 DNA reads TGTGCCAGCAGCCCCGTCTACACCGGGGAGCTGTTTTTT.